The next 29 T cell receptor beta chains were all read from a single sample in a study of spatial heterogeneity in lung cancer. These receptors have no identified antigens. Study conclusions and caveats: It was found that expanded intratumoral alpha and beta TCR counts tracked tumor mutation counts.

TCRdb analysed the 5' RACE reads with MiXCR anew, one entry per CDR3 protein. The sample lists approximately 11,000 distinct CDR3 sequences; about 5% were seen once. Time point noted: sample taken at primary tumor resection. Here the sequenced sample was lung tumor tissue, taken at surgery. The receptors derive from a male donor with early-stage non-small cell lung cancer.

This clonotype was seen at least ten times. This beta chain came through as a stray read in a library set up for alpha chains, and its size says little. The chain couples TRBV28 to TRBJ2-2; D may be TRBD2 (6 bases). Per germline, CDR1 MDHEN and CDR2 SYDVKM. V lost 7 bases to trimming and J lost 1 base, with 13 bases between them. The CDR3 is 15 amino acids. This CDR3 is CASNPRRVNTGELFF. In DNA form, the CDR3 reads TGTGCCAGCAACCCACGGAGGGTGAACACCGGGGAGCTGTTTTTT.

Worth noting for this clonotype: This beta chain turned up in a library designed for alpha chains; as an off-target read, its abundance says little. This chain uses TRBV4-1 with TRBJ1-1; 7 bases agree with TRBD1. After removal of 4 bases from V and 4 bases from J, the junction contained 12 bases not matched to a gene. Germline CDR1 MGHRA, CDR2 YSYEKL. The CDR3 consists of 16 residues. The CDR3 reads CASSRRTGPRGTEAFF. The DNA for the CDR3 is TGCGCCAGCAGCCGTCGGACAGGCCCGAGGGGCACTGAAGCTTTCTTT.

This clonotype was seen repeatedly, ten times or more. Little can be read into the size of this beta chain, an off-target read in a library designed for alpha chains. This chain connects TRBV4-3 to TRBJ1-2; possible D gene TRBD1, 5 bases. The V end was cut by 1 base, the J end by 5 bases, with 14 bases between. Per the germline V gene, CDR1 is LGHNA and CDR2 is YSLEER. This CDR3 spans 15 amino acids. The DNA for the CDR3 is TGCGCCAGCAGCCAAGGCGCGACAGAACGATATGGCTACACCTTC. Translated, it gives CASSQGATERYGYTF.

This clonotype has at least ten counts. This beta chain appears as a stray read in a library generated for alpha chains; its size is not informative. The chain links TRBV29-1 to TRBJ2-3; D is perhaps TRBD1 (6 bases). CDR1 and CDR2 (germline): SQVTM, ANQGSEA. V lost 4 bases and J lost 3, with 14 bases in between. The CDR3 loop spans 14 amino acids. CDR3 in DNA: TGCAGCGTTGCCATGATGAGGGGGACAGATACGCAGTATTTT. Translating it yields CSVAMMRGTDTQYF.

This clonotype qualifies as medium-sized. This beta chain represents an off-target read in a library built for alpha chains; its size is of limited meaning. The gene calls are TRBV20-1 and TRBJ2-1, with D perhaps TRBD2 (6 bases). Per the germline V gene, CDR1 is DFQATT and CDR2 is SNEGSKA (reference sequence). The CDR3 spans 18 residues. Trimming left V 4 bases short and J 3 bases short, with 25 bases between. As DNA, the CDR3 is TGCAGTGCTACCCACAGGCGGAGGGCCCGAACCTACTACAATGAGCAGTTCTTC. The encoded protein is CSATHRRRARTYYNEQFF.

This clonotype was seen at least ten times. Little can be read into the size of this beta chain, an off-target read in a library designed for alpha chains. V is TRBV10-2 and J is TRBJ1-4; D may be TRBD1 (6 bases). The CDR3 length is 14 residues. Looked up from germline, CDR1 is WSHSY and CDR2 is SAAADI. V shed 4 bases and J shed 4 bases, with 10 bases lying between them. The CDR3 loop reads CASSGTANNEKLFF. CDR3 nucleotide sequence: TGCGCCAGCAGTGGGACAGCTAATAATGAAAAACTGTTTTTT.

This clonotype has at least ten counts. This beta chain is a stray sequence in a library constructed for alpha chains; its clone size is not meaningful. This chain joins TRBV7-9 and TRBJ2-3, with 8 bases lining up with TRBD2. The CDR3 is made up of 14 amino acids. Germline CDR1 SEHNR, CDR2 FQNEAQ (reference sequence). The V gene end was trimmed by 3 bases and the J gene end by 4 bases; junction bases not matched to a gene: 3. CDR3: CASSFSGSSDTQYF. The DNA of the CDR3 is TGTGCCAGCAGCTTCAGCGGGAGCTCAGATACGCAGTATTTT. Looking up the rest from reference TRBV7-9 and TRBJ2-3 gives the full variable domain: DTGVSQNPRHKITKRGQNVTFRCDPISEHNRLYWYRQTLGQGPEFLTYFQNEAQLEKSRLLSDRFSAERPKGSFSTLEIQRTEQGDSAMYLCASSFSGSSDTQYFGPGTRLTVL.

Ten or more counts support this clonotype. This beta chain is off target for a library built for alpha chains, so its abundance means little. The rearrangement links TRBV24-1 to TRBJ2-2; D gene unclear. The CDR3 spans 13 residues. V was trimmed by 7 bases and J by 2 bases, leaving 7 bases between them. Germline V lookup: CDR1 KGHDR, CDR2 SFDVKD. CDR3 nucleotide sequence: TGTGCCACCAGAGAACAAAACACCGGGGAGCTGTTTTTT. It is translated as CATREQNTGELFF.

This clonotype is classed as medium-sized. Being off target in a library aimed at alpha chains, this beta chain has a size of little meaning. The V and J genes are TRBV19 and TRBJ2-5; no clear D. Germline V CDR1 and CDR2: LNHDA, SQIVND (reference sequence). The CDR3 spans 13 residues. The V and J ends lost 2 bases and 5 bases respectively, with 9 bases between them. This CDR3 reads CASSILGQETQYF. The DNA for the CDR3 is TGTGCCAGTAGTATACTGGGTCAGGAGACCCAGTACTTC.

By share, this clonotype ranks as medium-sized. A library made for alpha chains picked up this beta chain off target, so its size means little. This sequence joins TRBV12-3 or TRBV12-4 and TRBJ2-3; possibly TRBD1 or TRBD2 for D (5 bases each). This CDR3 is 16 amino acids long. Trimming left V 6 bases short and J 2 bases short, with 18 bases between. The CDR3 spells CASSPRVALLTDTQYF. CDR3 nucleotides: TGTGCCAGCAGCCCCAGGGTAGCGCTTCTCACAGATACGCAGTATTTT.

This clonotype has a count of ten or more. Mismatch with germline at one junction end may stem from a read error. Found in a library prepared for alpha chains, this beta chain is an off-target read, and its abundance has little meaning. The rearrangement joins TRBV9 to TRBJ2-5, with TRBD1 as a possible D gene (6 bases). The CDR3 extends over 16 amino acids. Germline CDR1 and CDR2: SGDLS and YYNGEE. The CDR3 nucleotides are TGTGCTAGCACCCCAACTCCTGGCAACAGGGAAGAGACCCAGTACTTC. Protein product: CASTPTPGNREETQYF.

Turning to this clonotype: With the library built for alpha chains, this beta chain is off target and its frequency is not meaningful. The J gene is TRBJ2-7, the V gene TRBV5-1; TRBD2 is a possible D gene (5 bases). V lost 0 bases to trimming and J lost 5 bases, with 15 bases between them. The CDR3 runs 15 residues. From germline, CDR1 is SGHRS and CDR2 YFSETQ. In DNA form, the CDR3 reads TGCGCCAGCAGCTTGGCCTTGGGGAGAAACGACGAGCAGTACTTC. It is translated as CASSLALGRNDEQYF.

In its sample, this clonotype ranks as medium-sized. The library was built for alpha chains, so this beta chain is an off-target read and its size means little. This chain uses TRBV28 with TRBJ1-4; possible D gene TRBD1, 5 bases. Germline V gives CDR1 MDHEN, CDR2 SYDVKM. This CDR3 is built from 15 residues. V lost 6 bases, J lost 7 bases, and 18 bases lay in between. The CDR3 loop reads CASRSPGRRGEKLFF. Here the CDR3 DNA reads TGTGCCAGCAGATCTCCGGGACGGCGGGGTGAAAAACTGTTTTTT.

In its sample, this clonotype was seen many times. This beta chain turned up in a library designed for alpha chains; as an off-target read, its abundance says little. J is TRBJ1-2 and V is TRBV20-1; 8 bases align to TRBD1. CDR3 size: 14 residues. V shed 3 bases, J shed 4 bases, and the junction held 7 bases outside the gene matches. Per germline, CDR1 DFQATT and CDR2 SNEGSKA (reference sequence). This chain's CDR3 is CSARRSGGVYGYTF. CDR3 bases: TGCAGTGCTAGGCGGTCAGGGGGCGTCTATGGCTACACCTTC.

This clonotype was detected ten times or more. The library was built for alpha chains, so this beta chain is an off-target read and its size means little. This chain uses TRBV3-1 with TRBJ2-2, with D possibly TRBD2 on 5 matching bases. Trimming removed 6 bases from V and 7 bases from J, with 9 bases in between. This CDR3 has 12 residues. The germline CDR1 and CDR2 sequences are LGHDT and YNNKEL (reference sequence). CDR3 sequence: CASSRLHGELFF. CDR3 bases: TGTGCCAGCAGTCGACTACACGGGGAGCTGTTTTTT.

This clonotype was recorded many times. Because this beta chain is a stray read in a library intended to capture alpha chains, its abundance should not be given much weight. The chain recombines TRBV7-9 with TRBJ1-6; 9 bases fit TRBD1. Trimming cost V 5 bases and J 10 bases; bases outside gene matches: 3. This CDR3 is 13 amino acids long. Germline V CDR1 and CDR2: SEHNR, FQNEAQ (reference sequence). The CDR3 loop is CASSGQGRSPLHF. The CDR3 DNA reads TGTGCCAGCAGCGGACAGGGGAGGTCACCCCTCCACTTT.

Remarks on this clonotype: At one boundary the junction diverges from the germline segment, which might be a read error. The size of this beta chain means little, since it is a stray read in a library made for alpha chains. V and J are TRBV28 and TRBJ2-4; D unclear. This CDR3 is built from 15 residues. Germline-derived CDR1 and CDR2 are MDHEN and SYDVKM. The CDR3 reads CASSSLETANNIQYF. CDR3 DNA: TGTGCCAGCAGTTCCCTGGAGACTGCCAATAACATTCAGTACTTC. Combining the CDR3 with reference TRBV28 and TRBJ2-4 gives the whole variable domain DVKVTQSSRYLVKRTGEKVFLECVQDMDHENMFWYRQDPGLGLRLIYFSYDVKMKEKGDIPEGYSVSREKKERFSLILESASTNQTSMYLCASSSLETANNIQYFGAGTRLSVL.

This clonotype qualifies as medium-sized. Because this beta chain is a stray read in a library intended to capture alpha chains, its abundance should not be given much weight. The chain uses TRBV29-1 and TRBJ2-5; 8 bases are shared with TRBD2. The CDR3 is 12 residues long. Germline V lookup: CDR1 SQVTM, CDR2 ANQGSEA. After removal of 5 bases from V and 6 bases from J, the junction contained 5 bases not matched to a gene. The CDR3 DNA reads TGCAGCGTTACCGGGACTAGAAAGACCCAGTACTTC. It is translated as CSVTGTRKTQYF.

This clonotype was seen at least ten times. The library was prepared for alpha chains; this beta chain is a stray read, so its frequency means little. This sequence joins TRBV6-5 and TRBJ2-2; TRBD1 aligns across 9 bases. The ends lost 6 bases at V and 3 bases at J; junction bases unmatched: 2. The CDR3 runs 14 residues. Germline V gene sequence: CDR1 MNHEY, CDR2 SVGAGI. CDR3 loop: CASRRTGDTGELFF. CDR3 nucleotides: TGTGCCAGCAGACGGACAGGGGACACCGGGGAGCTGTTTTTT.

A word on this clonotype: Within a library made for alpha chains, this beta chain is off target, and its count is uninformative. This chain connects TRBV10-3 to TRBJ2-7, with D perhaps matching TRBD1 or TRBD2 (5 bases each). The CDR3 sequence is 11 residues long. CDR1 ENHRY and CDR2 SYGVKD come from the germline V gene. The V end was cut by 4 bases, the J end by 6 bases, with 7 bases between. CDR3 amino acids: CAISARGEQYF. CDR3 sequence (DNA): TGTGCCATCAGTGCGAGGGGCGAGCAGTACTTC.

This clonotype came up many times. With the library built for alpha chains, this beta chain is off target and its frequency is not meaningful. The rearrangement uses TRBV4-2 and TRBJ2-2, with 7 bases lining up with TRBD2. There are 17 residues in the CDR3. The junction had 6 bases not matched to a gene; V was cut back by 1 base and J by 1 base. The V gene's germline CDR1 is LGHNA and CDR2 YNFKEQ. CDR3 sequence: CASSQVVSGLNTGELFF. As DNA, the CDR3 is TGTGCCAGCAGCCAAGTGGTTAGCGGGCTGAACACCGGGGAGCTGTTTTTT.

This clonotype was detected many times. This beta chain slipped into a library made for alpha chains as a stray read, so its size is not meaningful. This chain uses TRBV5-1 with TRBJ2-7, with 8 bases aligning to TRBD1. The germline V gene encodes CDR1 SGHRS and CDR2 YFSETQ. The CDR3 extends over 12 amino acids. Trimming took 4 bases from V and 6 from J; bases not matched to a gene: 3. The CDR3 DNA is TGCGCCAGCAGCGTGACAGGGGTCGAGCAGTACTTC. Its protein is CASSVTGVEQYF.

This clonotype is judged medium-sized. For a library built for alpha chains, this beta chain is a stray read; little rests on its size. For the CDR3, the DNA is TGTGCCAGCAGTCCCCTCATGTCTTACGAGCAGTACTTC. It encodes CASSPLMSYEQYF. The chain uses TRBV6-5 and TRBJ2-7, with D hard to call. Trimming pared 5 bases from V and 4 bases from J, leaving 12 bases between. Per germline, CDR1 MNHEY and CDR2 SVGAGI. CDR3 length: 13 residues.

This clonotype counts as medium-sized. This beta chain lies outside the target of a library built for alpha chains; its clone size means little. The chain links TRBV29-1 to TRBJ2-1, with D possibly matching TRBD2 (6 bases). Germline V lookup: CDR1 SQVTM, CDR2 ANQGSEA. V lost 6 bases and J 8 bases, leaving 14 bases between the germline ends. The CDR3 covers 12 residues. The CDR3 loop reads CSVPTRRDEQFF. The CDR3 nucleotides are TGCAGCGTGCCGACCCGGAGGGATGAGCAGTTCTTC.

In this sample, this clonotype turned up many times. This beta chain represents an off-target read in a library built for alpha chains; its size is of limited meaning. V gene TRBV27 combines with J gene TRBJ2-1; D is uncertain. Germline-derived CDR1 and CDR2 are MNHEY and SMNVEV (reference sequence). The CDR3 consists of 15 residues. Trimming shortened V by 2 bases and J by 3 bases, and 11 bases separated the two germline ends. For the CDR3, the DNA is TGTGCCAGCAGTTTAGATCAGTCGGGCTACAATGAGCAGTTCTTC. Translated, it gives CASSLDQSGYNEQFF.

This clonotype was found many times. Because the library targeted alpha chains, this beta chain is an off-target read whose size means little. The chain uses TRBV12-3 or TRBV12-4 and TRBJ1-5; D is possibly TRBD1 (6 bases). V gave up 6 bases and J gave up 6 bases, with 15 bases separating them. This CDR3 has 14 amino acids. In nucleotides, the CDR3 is TGTGCCAGCAGCGAACAGGGAAAGGCTCAGCCCCAGCATTTT. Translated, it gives CASSEQGKAQPQHF.

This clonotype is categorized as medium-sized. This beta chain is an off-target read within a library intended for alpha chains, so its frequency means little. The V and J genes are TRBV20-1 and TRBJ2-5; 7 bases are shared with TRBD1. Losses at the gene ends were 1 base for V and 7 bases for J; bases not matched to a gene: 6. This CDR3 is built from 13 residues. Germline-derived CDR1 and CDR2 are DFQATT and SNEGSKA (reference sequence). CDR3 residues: CSARGTGAATQYF. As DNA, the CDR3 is TGCAGTGCTAGAGGTACAGGGGCAGCGACCCAGTACTTC.

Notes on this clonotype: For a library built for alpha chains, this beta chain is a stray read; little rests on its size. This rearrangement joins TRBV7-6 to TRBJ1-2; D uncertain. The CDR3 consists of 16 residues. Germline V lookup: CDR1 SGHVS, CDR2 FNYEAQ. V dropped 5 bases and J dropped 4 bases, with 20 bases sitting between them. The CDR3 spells CASSTPGTTLVYGYTF. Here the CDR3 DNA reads TGTGCCAGCAGCACCCCTGGAACGACCTTAGTCTATGGCTACACCTTC.

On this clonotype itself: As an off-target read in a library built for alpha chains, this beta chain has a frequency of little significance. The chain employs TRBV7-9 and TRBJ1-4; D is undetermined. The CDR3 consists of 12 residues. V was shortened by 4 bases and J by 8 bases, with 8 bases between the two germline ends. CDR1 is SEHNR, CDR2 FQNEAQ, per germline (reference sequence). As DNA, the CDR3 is TGTGCCAGCAGCTGGGGAAGGGAAAAACTGTTTTTT. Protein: CASSWGREKLFF.